What follows describes a single TCR beta chain. Its antigen specificity is not known. Base qualities are not provided; no much larger clone lies one nucleotide away. The cohort comprised some 730 healthy bone marrow donors. Cohort members were all nominally healthy when sampled, although unrecorded immune exposures were likely present. The donor was CMV seropositive and belonged to the group of 250 to 300 seropositive cohort members. Each donor provided a peripheral blood sample, and peripheral blood mononuclear cells were used for TCR beta sequencing. Genomic DNA extraction from the blood cell samples was performed with the Qiagen DNeasy Blood Extraction Kit. Library creation used the immunoSEQ multiplex PCR assay. A mixture of 60 forward primers for TCR Vbeta segments and 13 reverse primers for TCR Jbeta segments was used in the multiplex PCR. A multiplex PCR assay on genomic DNA amplified the CDR3 region of rearranged TCR beta genes. Amplified TCR beta libraries were sequenced as 87-base-pair reads on the Illumina HiSeq System. Concerning the study's data processing: Across the 600 to 700 repertoires, a later analysis counted around 80 million unique TCR beta chains, around 11 million of which were shared by at least two donors. Raw reads were error-corrected and collapsed into unique sequences with a nearest-neighbor algorithm that merged closely related sequences to remove PCR and sequencing errors. To assign V, D and J gene segments, CDR3 sequences were aligned to IMGT reference sequences. For a sequence to be retained, at least a six-nucleotide match to both a V gene segment and a J gene segment was required. A rearrangement counted as productive if the CDR3 had no stop codons and remained in frame with V and J, and every other rearrangement counted as non-productive. CDR3 was defined by IMGT convention, running from the second conserved V-encoded cysteine to the conserved J-encoded phenylalanine. Sequences without an unambiguous match to a single V gene segment were excluded from the earlier analysis of almost 600 of the donors. In an earlier analysis of more than 500 of the donors, a V segment was called functional when productive rearrangements were above 56.7%, and segregating when the standard deviation between donors exceeded 5%. A statistical classification framework was built for diagnosing cytomegalovirus status from the catalog of TCR beta chain sequences. V and J gene assignment, in a later analysis, came from comparing TCR nucleotide sequences with IMGT/GENE-DB human TR gene sequences. A later analysis assigned CDR3 sequences and most-parsimonious VDJ recombination scenarios with the TCRdist pipeline. In a later analysis, each TCR beta chain was defined by its CDR3 amino acid sequence together with its V-gene family, and reads without a unique V-gene family were excluded. A later analysis removed over 500 highly shared, low-generation-probability nucleotide sequences to deal with suspected cross-contamination and a sequencing artifact. In a later analysis, a clonal expansion index was calculated for each public chain from normalized within-repertoire ranks of inferred template counts. In a later analysis, generation probabilities were computed with a VDJ recombination model fitted to out-of-frame rearrangements, and the resulting probabilities were checked against IGoR. Hypergeometric tests were used in a later analysis to score TCR-TCR, TCR-HLA and TCR-CMV co-occurrence, with a repertoire-size bias correction applied to the TCR pairs. False discovery rates were estimated in a later analysis by permuting HLA or CMV assignments 20 times. A later analysis grouped co-occurring TCRs with DBSCAN, adding TCRdist sequence similarity when clustering within HLA-allele-positive subsets. For co-occurrence clustering, repertoires with fewer than 30,000 or more than 120,000 public chains were excluded, along with four or five repertoires with anomalous nucleotide sharing. The source is immuneACCESS, and TCRdb retained only in-frame sequences with V and J called. Part of the clones is not carried over; for the studies checked, unresolved V genes explain less than half of this, and the remainder is unexplained. V and J calls plus clone size are reproduced from that table; the DNA served to infer D and trimming. This sample is represented by 90,000 to 150,000 clones; 76% of them were singletons. The ten biggest clones cover roughly 12% of the sample.

This sample was included in a study of cytomegalovirus exposure and HLA in healthy donors (dated by TCRdb to 2016 to 2017). With respect to the entire study: In an earlier analysis of about 560 of the donors, 276 Gb of sequence data and approximately 100 million unique TCR beta sequences from about 179 million T cells were reported. About 300 gigabases of sequencing data and 70 million to 85 million unique TCR sequences were included in an early release covering roughly 600 HLA-typed donors. The genetic ancestry cluster associated with self-reported Caucasian donors included roughly four fifths of the roughly 380 genotyped donors. The aim of the study was to test whether cataloging public T cell receptors could identify signatures of past pathogen exposure. Using immunosequencing, the study profiled T cell repertoires from about 610 subjects and related those repertoires to cytomegalovirus serostatus. Besides the first cohort of 666 subjects, a separate validation cohort made up of 120 different subjects was used. The study combined high-throughput TCR immunosequencing, statistical association of individual TCRs with disease status, and machine learning to predict cytomegalovirus infection status. In a later analysis, previously published TCR beta repertoires from 550 to 700 donors were re-analyzed and high-resolution HLA genotyping was added so that TCR occurrence patterns could be studied. The later analysis used no new phenotypic data to find candidate immune exposures, relying instead on TCR beta sequences and their occurrence across donors. In an earlier analysis of roughly 580 of the donors, high-throughput TCR beta sequencing was used to judge whether each TCR beta V gene segment behaved as functional or pseudogenic. Donor age, sex, ethnicity and CMV serostatus were compiled alongside the repertoire data. A later genetic analysis took genome-wide SNP genotypes for about three fifths of the roughly 700 donors and used that subset as a discovery cohort. Every discovery cohort repertoire had been produced on one sequencing platform. Both class I and class II loci were covered by HLA typing, at four-digit resolution. The number of typed donors differed by locus: 629-630 for A, B, C, DRB1 and DQB1; 522 for DQA1; about 600 for DPA1; and about 470 for DPB1. Because of strong linkage in the cohort, a handful of DR-DQ haplotypes were treated as single units for association and clustering. On average, roughly 240,000 unique TCR beta nucleotide sequences were sequenced per donor among 398 genotyped donors of the cohort, with roughly 18% of those sequences being non-productive.

The germline V gene sets CDR1 to SGHRS and CDR2 to YFSETQ. The cysteine opens and the phenylalanine closes a CDR3 of 14 amino acids. Only the CDR3 DNA stays, 42 bases, in frame from base 1. Clipping removes 3 bases from V and 4 bases from J, with 5 as the unmatched junction base count. Findings and caveats that apply to the study as a whole: Most TCR sequences were seen in very few donors, while some public TCRs were found in many individuals. Some IMGT-functional V segments, including TRBV6-2 and TRBV6-3, could not be distinguished by the 87-base-pair reads and were therefore excluded. The sequencing pipeline was judged likely to have produced a cluster of highly shared sequence variants as a technical artifact. A further reported finding was that TCR beta sequences accurately predicted the HLA-A and HLA-B alleles for most subjects in the first cohort. Correlated functional status among segregating V segments might be attributable to linkage disequilibrium, but an unknown experimental factor could not be ruled out. Because counts were too low, roughly 16 rarely observed V segments, including chromosome 9 orphons, were excluded from the earlier analysis of around 590 of the donors. The authors suggested that the approach could potentially be generalized to other disease states and immunological phenotypes. In both the original and validation cohorts, the classifier was reported to diagnose cytomegalovirus status with high specificity and sensitivity. CMV serostatus was the only immune exposure information available for the cohort. A total of about 180 TCR beta chains were listed by the study as associated with cytomegalovirus. An association between a missense DCLRE1C variant and V-gene and J-gene trimming of TCR beta chains was found in a later genetic analysis and replicated in an independent cohort. At a false discovery rate of 0.05, a later analysis linked around 17,000 TCR beta sequences to specific HLA alleles. A later analysis reported that several top co-occurrence clusters appeared linked to parvovirus B19, influenza, CMV and Epstein-Barr virus. Strong co-occurrence of HLA alleles, especially DR and DQ, made assigning TCR associations to individual alleles difficult. Most CMV-associated TCR beta chains appeared to be HLA-restricted in a later analysis, and the HLA associations seemed to be driven largely by CMV exposure. Only TCR beta chains were sequenced in this cohort, and the absence of alpha or paired-chain data limited detectable features. Compared with the roughly 710-donor mean, donors in an Asian-associated ancestry cluster had fewer N-insertions in productive TCRs, according to a later genetic analysis. Because HLA typing was missing for some donors at each locus, association tests included only the typed subset. In vitro tests confirmed that a few of the cytomegalovirus-associated TCR beta chains recognize cytomegalovirus antigens. Broadly in line with IMGT annotations, most TCR beta V segments showed up in productive rearrangements about 90% or about 30% of the time in an earlier analysis of some 590 of the donors. In a later analysis, HLA-associated TCR beta chains showed more clonal expansion and lower generation probabilities than non-associated chains that were equally common. In a later analysis, the rate of TCR association differed among HLA loci, with DRB1 alleles having the most associated TCRs and HLA-C alleles having the fewest. Roughly uniform sequencing depth across donors was assumed in presence/absence analyses, although this assumption may not hold.

Sequencing was done on a sample of PBMCs. The rearrangement combines TRBV5-1 with TRBJ1-2, with 8 bases in between that match TRBD1. This TCR came from a woman aged 40 to 49 in good health and CMV-seropositive. The DNA is as follows: TGCGCCAGCAGCTCGGGACAGGCACTCTATGGCTACACCTTC. Translated, this gives CASSSGQALYGYTF.